Presented here are 12 T cell receptor beta chains from one specimen sequenced in a study of cytotoxic CD8 clonotypes in ibrutinib-treated CLL. Clones were read by immunoSEQ multiplex PCR, and TCRdb kept only the in-frame ones, dropping some. The table shows just over 45,000 clones, with 60% to 80% occurring only once. Sequences were derived from PBMCs, sampled after 12 months of ibrutinib treatment. All receptors derive from a human donor with chronic lymphocytic leukemia.

The CDR3 nucleotides read TGTGCCAGTAGTCAGGGGGAATATCAGCCCCAGCATTTT. Translated, it gives CASSQGEYQPQHF. This chain uses TRBV19 with TRBJ1-5; 7 bases are a match to TRBD1. The CDR3 contains 13 residues. V was clipped by 5 bases and J by 5 bases; unmatched bases: 3. Germline values: CDR1 LNHDA, CDR2 SQIVND (reference sequence).

CDR3 coding DNA: TGCGCCAGCAGCCCCGGGACCTCTGGAAACACCATATATTTT. Translated, it gives CASSPGTSGNTIYF. The chain carries TRBV5-1 and TRBJ1-3, with D possibly matching TRBD1 (5 bases). Germline CDR1 and CDR2: SGHRS and YFSETQ. The CDR3 extends over 14 amino acids. V gave up 4 bases and J gave up 0 bases, with 8 bases separating them.

V and J are TRBV7-6 and TRBJ2-1; 8 nucleotides agree with TRBD2. Germline-derived CDR1 and CDR2 are SGHVS and FNYEAQ. V shed 2 bases and J 0 bases; nucleotides not matched to a gene: 6. The CDR3 consists of 17 residues. Written as DNA, the CDR3 is TGTGCCAGCAGCTTATGGGGACTAGGATCCTCCTACAATGAGCAGTTCTTC. Its protein product is CASSLWGLGSSYNEQFF.

The chain has TRBV10-3 and TRBJ2-3; 8 nucleotides match TRBD2. The CDR3 runs to 15 residues. V lost 7 bases, J lost 1 base, and 7 bases stayed unmatched. Germline CDR1 reads ENHRY; CDR2 reads SYGVKD. CDR3 region: CAIKVGGGRTDTQYF. For the CDR3, the DNA is TGTGCCATCAAAGTCGGGGGGGGTCGCACAGATACGCAGTATTTT.

The rearrangement links TRBV9 to TRBJ2-3; D tentatively reads TRBD1 or TRBD2 (5 bases each). The CDR3 runs 15 residues. The germline CDR1 and CDR2 sequences are SGDLS and YYNGEE. V lost 0 bases to trimming and J lost 4 bases, with 12 bases between them. The DNA for the CDR3 is TGTGCCAGCAGCGTAGATCGATGGGGACCAGATACGCAGTATTTT. This codes for CASSVDRWGPDTQYF. The full variable domain, its missing parts supplied by reference TRBV9 and TRBJ2-3, is DSGVTQTPKHLITATGQRVTLRCSPRSGDLSVYWYQQSLDQGLQFLIQYYNGEERAKGNILERFSAQQFPDLHSELNLSSLELGDSALYFCASSVDRWGPDTQYFGPGTRLTVL.

The chain has TRBV7-2 and TRBJ2-7; D is perhaps TRBD1 (5 bases). Looked up from germline, CDR1 is SGHTA and CDR2 is FQGNSA. V shed 1 base and J shed 3 bases, with 16 bases lying between them. CDR3 length equals 16 residues. The CDR3, as DNA: TGTGCCAGCAGCTTAGATCTTGGGCAGGGCTTCTACGAGCAGTACTTC. It translates to CASSLDLGQGFYEQYF.

The chain has TRBV6-6 and TRBJ1-1, with 7 bases identical to TRBD1. The CDR3 covers 16 residues. Trimming at V came to 5 bases and at J to 3 bases, leaving 12 bases not matched to a gene. Germline V lookup: CDR1 MNHNY, CDR2 SVGAGI (reference sequence). The CDR3 coding sequence is TGTGCCAGCAGTATCAAGAGACAGGGTGGTGACACTGAAGCTTTCTTT. As protein: CASSIKRQGGDTEAFF.

This clone came up a few times. The gene calls are TRBV25-1 and TRBJ2-7, with D unresolved. In germline, CDR1 is MGHDK, CDR2 SYGVNS. The CDR3 contains 11 residues. Trimming took off 1 base at V and 6 bases at J, with 4 bases between the two ends. CDR3 region: CASSESREQYF. As DNA, the CDR3 is TGTGCCAGCAGTGAATCGCGCGAGCAGTACTTC.

In its sample, this clone was seen a few times. This chain joins TRBV30 and TRBJ1-2; D possibly corresponds to TRBD1 (6 bases). CDR3 length: 11 amino acids. The V gene's germline CDR1 is GTSNPN and CDR2 SVGIG (reference sequence). Trimming left V 2 bases short and J 5 bases short, with 6 bases between. The CDR3 region is CAWSTGYGYTF. For the CDR3, the DNA is TGTGCCTGGAGTACAGGGTATGGCTACACCTTC.

The chain recombines TRBV7-3 with TRBJ2-7; 12 bases are a match to TRBD1. V was pared by 5 bases and J by 6 bases, with 5 bases of the junction left unmatched. Germline V gives CDR1 SGHTA, CDR2 FQGTGA. This CDR3 contains 14 residues. CDR3 DNA: TGTGCCAGCAGCCCCGGGACAGGGGGCGCCGAGCAGTACTTC. This gives the protein CASSPGTGGAEQYF.

The rearrangement links TRBV7-6 to TRBJ2-1; D is possibly TRBD2 (7 bases). The CDR3 has 15 amino acids. The germline gives CDR1 SGHVS, CDR2 FNYEAQ. Trimming left V 4 bases short and J 8 bases short, with 18 bases between. The CDR3 sequence: CASSWEGDTGYEQFF. In DNA form, the CDR3 reads TGTGCCAGCAGCTGGGAGGGGGACACGGGGTATGAGCAGTTCTTC. Full variable domain (remainder filled in from reference TRBV7-6 and TRBJ2-1): GAGVSQSPRYKVTKRGQDVALRCDPISGHVSLYWYRQALGQGPEFLTYFNYEAQQDKSGLPNDRFSAERPEGSISTLTIQRTEQRDSAMYRCASSWEGDTGYEQFFGPGTRLTVL.

V usage is TRBV15 and J usage is TRBJ2-7; perhaps TRBD1 as D (5 bases). The length of the CDR3 is 14 residues. V lost 5 bases to trimming and J lost 2 bases, with 13 bases between them. Germline values: CDR1 LNHNV, CDR2 YYDKDF (reference sequence). CDR3: CATSEATGPYEQYF. The CDR3 DNA is TGTGCCACCAGCGAGGCCACAGGTCCCTACGAGCAGTACTTC.